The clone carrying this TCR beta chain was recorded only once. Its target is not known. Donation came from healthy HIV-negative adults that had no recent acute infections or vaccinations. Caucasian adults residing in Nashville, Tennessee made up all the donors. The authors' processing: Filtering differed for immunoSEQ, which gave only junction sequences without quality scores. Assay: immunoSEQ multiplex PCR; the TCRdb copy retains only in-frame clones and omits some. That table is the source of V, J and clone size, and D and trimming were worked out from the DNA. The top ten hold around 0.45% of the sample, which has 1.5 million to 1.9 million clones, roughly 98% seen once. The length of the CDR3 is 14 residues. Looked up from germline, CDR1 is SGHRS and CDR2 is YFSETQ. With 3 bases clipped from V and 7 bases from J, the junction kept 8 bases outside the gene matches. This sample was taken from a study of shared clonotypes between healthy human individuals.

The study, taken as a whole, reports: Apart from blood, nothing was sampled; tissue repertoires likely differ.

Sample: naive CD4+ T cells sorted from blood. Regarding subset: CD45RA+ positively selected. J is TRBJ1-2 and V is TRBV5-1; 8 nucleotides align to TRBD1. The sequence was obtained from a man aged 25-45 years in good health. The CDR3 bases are TGCGCCAGCAGCTCCTCAGGGGGCGAGGTTGGCTACACCTTC. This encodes CASSSSGGEVGYTF.